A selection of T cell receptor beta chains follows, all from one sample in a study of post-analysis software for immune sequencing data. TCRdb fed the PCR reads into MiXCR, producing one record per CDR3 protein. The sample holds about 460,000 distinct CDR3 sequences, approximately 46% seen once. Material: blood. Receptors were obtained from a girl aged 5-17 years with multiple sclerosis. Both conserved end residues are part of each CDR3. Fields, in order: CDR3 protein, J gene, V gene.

CDR3: CATSRERSTSKKEEQFF; J: TRBJ2-1; V: TRBV15
CDR3: CASSPGSYSNQPQHF; J: TRBJ1-5; V: TRBV6-2/TRBV6-3
CDR3: CASSYSGTGDEQYF; J: TRBJ2-7; V: TRBV6-6
CDR3: CASSTSPGQGIETQYF; J: TRBJ2-5; V: TRBV7-8
CDR3: CSAGGTSGRANHEQYF; J: TRBJ2-7; V: TRBV20-1
CDR3: CSASPGLTEAFF; J: TRBJ1-1; V: TRBV20-1
CDR3: CASSQDEGSNQPQHF; J: TRBJ1-5; V: TRBV3-1
CDR3: CSVEEVSVGVNEQFF; J: TRBJ2-1; V: TRBV29-1
CDR3: CASSPPGPYNEQFF; J: TRBJ2-1; V: TRBV28
CDR3: CSVVELAGSGGNEQFF; J: TRBJ2-1; V: TRBV29-1